Below, 30 T cell receptor beta chains from the same sample are listed, as sequenced in a study of T-cell reconstitution after alpha-beta-depleted transplantation in children. Preparation of the TCRbeta library involved a method that used unique molecular identifiers. TCRdb passed the PCR reads through MiXCR, listing each CDR3 protein once. This table holds about 400,000 distinct CDR3 sequences, 15% to 20% found once. The specimen was PBMCs, mostly from graft donor cells, collected 360 days after TCRalphabeta/CD19-depleted stem cell transplant. The receptors originated from a boy younger than two who had a stem cell transplant for Wiskott-Aldrich syndrome, so the T cells may come from the graft donor.

Only a few counts were recorded for this clonotype. V gene TRBV6-1 combines with J gene TRBJ2-1; D perhaps matches TRBD2 (6 bases). Germline values: CDR1 MNHNS, CDR2 SASEGT. Trimming cost V 6 bases and J 0 bases, with 18 bases left between them. The CDR3 spans 17 residues. Here the CDR3 reads CASRPLPGRGSYNEQFF. CDR3 DNA sequence: TGTGCCAGCAGACCGCTCCCCGGGCGGGGCTCCTACAATGAGCAGTTCTTC.

In this sample, this clonotype turned up a few times. The rearrangement joins TRBV11-2 to TRBJ2-1, with a possible D match to TRBD2 (6 bases). The CDR3 loop spans 17 amino acids. Germline V gene sequence: CDR1 SGHAT, CDR2 FQNNGV. Deletions cut 1 base from V and 0 bases from J, with 13 bases between. CDR3 protein: CASSLVSSASSYNEQFF. The CDR3 DNA reads as TGTGCCAGCAGCTTAGTATCTAGCGCAAGCTCCTACAATGAGCAGTTCTTC.

Written as DNA, the CDR3 is TGCGCCAGCAGCGCGGTGGGGGGCGCCGAGAAGGCTTTCTTT. Protein product: CASSAVGGAEKAFF. The chain links TRBV5-1 to TRBJ1-1; TRBD1 might be the D (6 bases). The V gene's germline CDR1 is SGHRS and CDR2 YFSETQ. Between the trimmed V and J ends, which lost 4 bases and 11 bases, there was a span of 21 bases. The CDR3 is 14 residues long. The full variable domain, rest sourced from reference TRBV5-1 and TRBJ1-1, is KAGVTQTPRYLIKTRGQQVTLSCSPISGHRSVSWYQQTPGQGLQFLFEYFSETQRNKGNFPGRFSGRQFSNSRSEMNVSTLELGDSALYLCASSAVGGAEKAFFGQGTRLTVV.

This clonotype was seen many times. The CDR3 region is CASTALPGLAGVVNEQFF. CDR3 in DNA: TGTGCCAGCACCGCCCTCCCGGGACTAGCGGGAGTGGTTAATGAGCAGTTCTTC. The chain recombines TRBV6-5 with TRBJ2-1, with 14 bases that match TRBD2. Germline V gives CDR1 MNHEY, CDR2 SVGAGI. The ends lost 7 bases at V and 7 bases at J; junction bases unmatched: 15. The CDR3 covers 18 residues.

Only a few counts were recorded for this clonotype. The chain combines TRBV30 with TRBJ1-6, with D maybe TRBD1 (6 bases). Germline assignment: CDR1 GTSNPN and CDR2 SVGIG (reference sequence). V was cut by 3 bases and J by 9 bases, with 12 bases left in between. This CDR3 contains 13 residues. DNA for the CDR3: TGTGCCTGGAGCGATGGACAGTCTTCACCCCTCCACTTT. This translates into CAWSDGQSSPLHF. Using reference TRBV30 and TRBJ1-6 for the parts outside the CDR3, the full variable domain is SQTIHQWPATLVQPVGSPLSLECTVEGTSNPNLYWYRQAAGRGLQLLFYSVGIGQISSEVPQNLSASRPQDRQFILSSKKLLLSDSGFYLCAWSDGQSSPLHFGNGTRLTVT.

This clonotype has just a few counts. V and J are TRBV4-1 and TRBJ1-1; TRBD1 is a possible D gene (6 bases). The ends were cut back, 4 bases at V and 5 bases at J, with 14 bases in the middle. From germline, CDR1 is MGHRA and CDR2 YSYEKL. The CDR3 runs to 14 residues. CDR3: CASSPQLQGTEAFF. In DNA, the CDR3 is TGCGCCAGCAGCCCCCAACTCCAGGGGACTGAAGCTTTCTTT.

This clonotype was counted at least ten times. The chain joins TRBV20-1 to TRBJ2-1, with TRBD2 matching 10 bases. The CDR3 runs 15 residues. CDR1 is DFQATT and CDR2 is SNEGSKA in the germline V gene (reference sequence). V dropped 5 bases and J dropped 6; count of bases not matched to a gene: 10. In DNA form, the CDR3 reads TGCAGTGCTCAGCCGGGACTAGCGAGAGTCAATGAGCAGTTCTTC. Translated: CSAQPGLARVNEQFF.

This clonotype came up a few times. The chain carries TRBV6-1 and TRBJ1-4; maybe TRBD1 (5 bases). This CDR3 region has 17 residues. CDR1 is MNHNS, CDR2 SASEGT, per germline. V lost 3 bases and J 0 bases, leaving 14 bases between the germline ends. CDR3 amino acids: CASSDYPPTATNEKLFF. The CDR3 nucleotides are TGTGCCAGCAGTGATTACCCCCCGACAGCAACTAATGAAAAACTGTTTTTT.

In this sample, this clonotype turned up a few times. The chain links TRBV20-1 to TRBJ2-2; 10 bases are a match to TRBD2. The CDR3 extends over 16 amino acids. The V segment lost 3 bases and the J segment 2 bases; nucleotides outside the gene matches: 6. Germline values: CDR1 DFQATT, CDR2 SNEGSKA (reference sequence). CDR3 DNA: TGCAGTGCTAGGGACCCTAGCGGGAGCAACACCGGGGAGCTGTTTTTT. Translated: CSARDPSGSNTGELFF.

This clonotype was observed a few times. This chain joins TRBV24-1 and TRBJ2-5; D is perhaps TRBD1 or TRBD2 (5 bases each). The ends were cut back, 5 bases at V and 3 bases at J, with 9 bases in the middle. There are 13 residues in the CDR3. Germline assignment: CDR1 KGHDR and CDR2 SFDVKD. CDR3 protein: CATSAVGEETQYF. As DNA, the CDR3 is TGTGCCACCAGTGCAGTGGGGGAAGAGACCCAGTACTTC.

This clonotype was observed at least ten times. The chain couples TRBV18 to TRBJ2-5, with 7 positions matching TRBD2. Germline CDR1 is KGHSH and CDR2 is LQKENI. The CDR3 consists of 15 residues. Losses at the gene ends were 3 bases for V and 2 bases for J; bases not matched to a gene: 6. The CDR3 here is CASSPYLADQETQYF. CDR3 sequence (DNA): TGTGCCAGCTCACCTTACCTAGCGGATCAAGAGACCCAGTACTTC.

This clonotype was seen more than once but under ten times. The chain uses TRBV24-1 and TRBJ2-6; TRBD1 or TRBD2 may be the D gene (5 bases each). In germline, CDR1 is KGHDR, CDR2 SFDVKD. V was pared by 5 bases and J by 0 bases, with 10 bases between. The CDR3 covers 16 residues. The CDR3 loop is CATSGRGRSGANVLTF. The CDR3 DNA follows: TGTGCCACCAGTGGTCGGGGCCGCTCTGGGGCCAACGTCCTGACTTTC.

This chain connects TRBV11-2 to TRBJ2-3, with D perhaps matching TRBD2 (6 bases). CDR1 and CDR2 (germline): SGHAT, FQNNGV. This CDR3 region has 17 residues. Trimming pared 2 bases from V and 1 base from J, leaving 16 bases between. CDR3 nucleotides: TGTGCCAGCAGCTTAAGGGGTGGTAGCGGTCGCACAGATACGCAGTATTTT. This codes for CASSLRGGSGRTDTQYF.

The gene calls are TRBV12-3 or TRBV12-4 and TRBJ2-7, with D perhaps given as TRBD1 or TRBD2 (6 bases each). The CDR3 covers 15 residues. V was shortened by 3 bases and J by 0 bases, with 12 bases between the two germline ends. The CDR3 sequence is CASSLGGASSYEQYF. DNA of the CDR3: TGTGCCAGCAGTTTGGGGGGCGCAAGCTCCTACGAGCAGTACTTC.

The gene calls are TRBV20-1 and TRBJ1-2; D uncertain. V was clipped by 6 bases and J by 0 bases, with 11 bases between them. This CDR3 is 13 amino acids long. The germline V gene encodes CDR1 DFQATT and CDR2 SNEGSKA (reference sequence). The CDR3 sequence: CSAKKAPNYGYTF. For the CDR3, the DNA is TGCAGTGCGAAAAAGGCTCCTAACTATGGCTACACCTTC.

The J gene is TRBJ1-6, the V gene TRBV12-3 or TRBV12-4; 7 nucleotides agree with TRBD1. Trimming removed 3 bases from V and 6 bases from J; junction bases left unmatched: 8. This CDR3 spans 16 amino acids. The CDR3 reads CASSFIPGQRNSPLHF. The CDR3 DNA sequence: TGTGCCAGCAGTTTTATACCGGGACAGCGTAATTCACCCCTCCACTTT.

The chain uses TRBV7-2 and TRBJ2-7; the D gene is possibly TRBD1 (5 bases). The CDR3 has 17 residues. CDR1 and CDR2 (germline): SGHTA, FQGNSA. V lost 1 base, J lost 2 bases, and 18 bases lay in between. The DNA of the CDR3 is TGTGCCAGCAGCTTAGGTTTATTGGCCGGCAGGGCCTACGAGCAGTACTTC. Amino acid sequence: CASSLGLLAGRAYEQYF. Looking up the rest from reference TRBV7-2 and TRBJ2-7 gives the full variable domain: GAGVSQSPSNKVTEKGKDVELRCDPISGHTALYWYRQSLGQGLEFLIYFQGNSAPDKSGLPSDRFSAERTGGSVSTLTIQRTQQEDSAVYLCASSLGLLAGRAYEQYFGPGTRLTVT.

The chain links TRBV5-1 to TRBJ2-7; the D is unclear. This CDR3 region has 13 residues. V lost 1 base, J lost 2 bases, and 7 bases lay in between. Germline CDR1 and CDR2: SGHRS and YFSETQ. The chain's CDR3 is CASSLLWTYEQYF. The CDR3 DNA is TGCGCCAGCAGCTTGCTGTGGACCTACGAGCAGTACTTC.

This clonotype has a handful of counts. The rearrangement joins TRBV12-3 or TRBV12-4 to TRBJ2-1, with D unclear. The V end was cut by 5 bases, the J end by 3 bases, with 14 bases between. CDR3 size: 15 residues. CDR3 in amino acids: CASSPSPSGYNEQFF. In DNA form, the CDR3 reads TGTGCCAGCAGTCCGTCACCCTCCGGCTACAATGAGCAGTTCTTC.

The V call is TRBV29-1, the J call TRBJ2-2; possibly TRBD2 for D (5 bases). The ends were cut back, 5 bases at V and 11 bases at J, with 21 bases in the middle. The CDR3 has 14 residues. Germline CDR1 is SQVTM and CDR2 is ANQGSEA. The CDR3 DNA follows: TGCAGCGTTTTGTCAAGAGGAGAGCCGGGAGAGCTGTTTTTT. Its translation: CSVLSRGEPGELFF.

Points on this clonotype: One junction end disagrees with the germline gene, perhaps due to a read error. This chain links TRBV11-2 with TRBJ2-7; D call uncertain. This CDR3 region has 13 residues. The V gene's germline CDR1 is SGHAT and CDR2 FQNNGV. DNA for the CDR3: TGTGCCAGCACCTTACAAGTCTCCTACGAGCAGTACTTC. This encodes CASTLQVSYEQYF.

In this sample, this clonotype turned up a few times. The chain is built from TRBV10-3 and TRBJ2-1, with TRBD2 matching 15 bases. J lost 8 bases, V lost 6 bases, and 2 bases had no gene match. CDR1 is ENHRY and CDR2 is SYGVKD in the germline V gene. This CDR3 region has 14 residues. Here the CDR3 reads CAIRRTSGRDEQFF. CDR3 bases: TGTGCCATCAGGCGGACTAGCGGGAGGGATGAGCAGTTCTTC.

This clonotype was picked up a small number of times. The chain has TRBV20-1 and TRBJ2-5; D is ambiguous. The ends were cut back, 1 base at V and 2 bases at J, with 8 bases in the middle. This CDR3 has 13 residues. Germline lookup yields CDR1 DFQATT and CDR2 SNEGSKA (reference sequence). This chain's CDR3 is CSARGHTQETQYF. The CDR3 DNA reads TGCAGTGCTAGAGGGCACACGCAAGAGACCCAGTACTTC.

This clonotype appeared many times. The chain joins TRBV15 to TRBJ2-1; TRBD2 matches at 12 bases. The germline CDR1 and CDR2 sequences are LNHNV and YYDKDF (reference sequence). V shed 0 bases, J shed 4 bases, and the junction held 7 bases outside the gene matches. This CDR3 contains 18 residues. The CDR3 reads CATSRDLTSGSLYNEQFF. The CDR3 nucleotides read TGTGCCACCAGCAGAGATCTGACTAGCGGGAGCTTATACAATGAGCAGTTCTTC. Complete variable domain (other parts from reference TRBV15 and TRBJ2-1): DAMVIQNPRYQVTQFGKPVTLSCSQTLNHNVMYWYQQKSSQAPKLLFHYYDKDFNNEADTPDNFQSRRPNTSFCFLDIRSPGLGDTAMYLCATSRDLTSGSLYNEQFFGPGTRLTVL.

The chain employs TRBV10-3 and TRBJ2-6, with D tentatively TRBD1 (6 bases). V was clipped by 4 bases and J by 1 base, with 14 bases between them. The CDR3 runs 17 residues. Germline CDR1 and CDR2: ENHRY and SYGVKD. The CDR3 sequence is CAISVETGYSGANVLTF. The CDR3 DNA sequence: TGTGCCATCAGTGTAGAGACAGGCTATTCTGGGGCCAACGTCCTGACTTTC.

This chain connects TRBV28 to TRBJ2-7, with TRBD1 matching over 9 bases. The J segment lost 2 bases and the V segment lost 5 bases, leaving 10 bases of the junction unmatched. The CDR3 totals 16 residues. Germline-derived CDR1 and CDR2 are MDHEN and SYDVKM. DNA of the CDR3: TGTGCCAGCAGTCCCGAAGGGACAGGGAACCCCTACGAGCAGTACTTC. Protein: CASSPEGTGNPYEQYF.

This chain links TRBV12-3 or TRBV12-4 with TRBJ2-7; D is perhaps TRBD1 (5 bases). The CDR3 extends over 12 amino acids. The V gene lost 5 bases and the J gene lost 5 bases, with 10 bases spanning the gap. CDR3 protein: CASSQTVHEQYF. CDR3 in DNA: TGTGCCAGCAGTCAGACAGTCCACGAGCAGTACTTC.

V usage is TRBV7-3 and J usage is TRBJ2-3, with 11 positions matching TRBD2. Per the germline V gene, CDR1 is SGHTA and CDR2 is FQGTGA. With V trimmed by 1 base and J by 0 bases, 18 bases remained unmatched. The CDR3 sequence is 22 residues long. The CDR3 sequence: CASSLIPHPRLAGGTSTDTQYF. The CDR3 DNA reads TGTGCCAGCAGCTTAATCCCCCACCCGCGGCTAGCGGGAGGAACTAGCACAGATACGCAGTATTTT.

A few counts support this clonotype. The V gene is TRBV12-3 or TRBV12-4, the J gene TRBJ1-1; no definite D call. V dropped 6 bases and J dropped 3 bases, with 17 bases sitting between them. This CDR3 region has 15 residues. CDR3 amino acids: CASRSLKGGDTEAFF. The CDR3, as DNA: TGTGCCAGCAGGAGTCTGAAGGGCGGGGACACTGAAGCTTTCTTT.

The V and J genes are TRBV4-1 and TRBJ2-7; a weak D match, TRBD1 (7 bases). The CDR3 runs 19 residues. Germline V gene sequence: CDR1 MGHRA, CDR2 YSYEKL. V lost 4 bases, J lost 3 bases, and 28 bases lay in between. The CDR3 sequence is CASSPNVRVAGQPIYEQYF. The CDR3 DNA follows: TGCGCCAGCAGCCCAAACGTACGAGTGGCGGGACAGCCTATCTACGAGCAGTACTTC.